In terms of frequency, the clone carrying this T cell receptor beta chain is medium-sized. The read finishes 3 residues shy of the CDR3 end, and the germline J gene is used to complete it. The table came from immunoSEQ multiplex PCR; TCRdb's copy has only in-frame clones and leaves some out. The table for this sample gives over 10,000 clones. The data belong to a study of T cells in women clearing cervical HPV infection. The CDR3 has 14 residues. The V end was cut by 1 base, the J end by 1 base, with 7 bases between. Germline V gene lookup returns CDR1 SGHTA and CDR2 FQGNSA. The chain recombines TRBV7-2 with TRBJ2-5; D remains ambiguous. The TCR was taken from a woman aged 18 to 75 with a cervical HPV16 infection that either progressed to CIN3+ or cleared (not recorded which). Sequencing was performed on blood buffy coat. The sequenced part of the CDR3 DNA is TGTGCCAGCAGCTTAGATTTCGGCCAAGAGACC. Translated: CASSLDFGQET. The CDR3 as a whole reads CASSLDFGQETQYF.